This is a list of T cell receptor beta chains from one sample in a study of Tregs in tolerant kidney transplant recipients. TCRdb's table, derived via immunoSEQ multiplex PCR, lists solely in-frame clones and lacks some. This sample has about 240,000 clones; roughly 84% occur once, and the top ten carry around 0.68%. The material sequenced was CD4+ T cells from blood. These TCRs come from a human donor in good health. Both conserved end residues are part of each CDR3. A D gene is named only where the DNA matches it firmly. Only part of the rows carry a size: once, few, many, or a class if the clone is expanded.

>NA|NA|TRBV19|TRBJ2-1
TGTGCCAGTAGCCAGGCCCTAAGAGGGAGTAGTAATGAGCAGTTCTTC
CASSQALRGSSNEQFF
>NA|NA|TRBV4-1|TRBJ2-2
TGCGCCAGCAGAAATCCTACAGGAAACACCGGGGAGCTGTTTTTT
CASRNPTGNTGELFF
>TRBD1|NA|TRBV6-4|TRBJ1-3
TGTGCCAGCAGTGCCCCCGGACAGGGGACCCTCTCTGGAAACACCATATATTTT
CASSAPGQGTLSGNTIYF
>NA|NA|TRBV11-3|TRBJ2-7
TGTGCCAGCAGCTTAGCCCTCTCCTACGAGCAGTACTTC
CASSLALSYEQYF
>NA|NA|TRBV19|TRBJ1-2
TGTGCCAGTACTTTATCCGGGACACTTACAATCTATGGCTACACCTTC
CASTLSGTLTIYGYTF
>NA|NA|TRBV9|TRBJ2-5
TGTGCCAGCAGCGTAGTACCAGAGGCGGGGACCCAGTACTTC
CASSVVPEAGTQYF
>NA|NA|TRBV6-5|TRBJ1-1
TGTGCCAGCAGTTACTCGAAGAGACCGAACACTGAAGCTTTCTTT
CASSYSKRPNTEAFF
>TRBD1|NA|TRBV5-4|TRBJ1-4
TGTGCCAGCAGCTACGACAGGGGAGATACCTTT
CASSYDRGDTF
>TRBD1|once|TRBV7-9|TRBJ2-2
TGTGCCAGCAGCCCGGGGACAGCGAACACCGGGGAGCTGGTTTTT
CASSPGTANTGELVF
>TRBD1|NA|TRBV7-8|TRBJ1-4
TGTGCCAGCAGCAACCGACAGGGGGCGTATGAAAAACTGTTTTTT
CASSNRQGAYEKLFF
>NA|NA|TRBV15|TRBJ2-7
TGTGCCACCAGCAGAGGTGGAGGGGCCGGCTCCTACGAGCAGTACTTC
CATSRGGGAGSYEQYF
>NA|NA|TRBV11-2|TRBJ1-2
TGTGCCAGCAGCTTAGTCTCCAGGCCTTATGGCTACACCTTC
CASSLVSRPYGYTF
>NA|NA|TRBV19|TRBJ1-2
TGTGCCAGTAGAGTGGGGGAAGCCTCCTATGGCTACACCTTC
CASRVGEASYGYTF
>NA|NA|TRBV18|TRBJ2-7
TGTGCCAGCTCGGAGTATAATACAGGGTTGGAGCAGTACTTC
CASSEYNTGLEQYF
>NA|NA|TRBV19|TRBJ2-3
TGTGCCAGTAGTATTTTGGGAACCTCTAGCACAGATACGCAGTATTTT
CASSILGTSSTDTQYF
>TRBD2|NA|TRBV6-1|TRBJ2-1
TGTGCCAGCAGTGAAGTGACTAGCGGGAGCAATGAGCAGTTCTTC
CASSEVTSGSNEQFF
>NA|NA|TRBV27|TRBJ2-7
TGTGCCAGCAGTTTAGACCCCAGCGGCAGATCCTACGAGCAGTACTTC
CASSLDPSGRSYEQYF
>NA|NA|TRBV15|TRBJ1-3
TGTGCCACCAGCAGAGATTCGGGCAGTGGAAACACCATATATTTT
CATSRDSGSGNTIYF
>TRBD2|few|TRBV5-1|TRBJ2-7
TGCGCCAGCAGCTTGGACACTAGCGGGACTTACTACGAGCAGTACTTC
CASSLDTSGTYYEQYF
>NA|NA|TRBV5-6|TRBJ1-1
TGTGCCAGCAGCTTTCCTTCGACACCGAACACTGAAGCTTTCTTT
CASSFPSTPNTEAFF
>NA|NA|TRBV7-2|TRBJ2-5
TGTGCCAGCAGCCCCCCCGGGACAAAAACGACGGAGACCCAGTACTTC
CASSPPGTKTTETQYF
>NA|NA|TRBV27|TRBJ2-3
TGTGCCAGCAGGATGTCTCGACTGGCCCAGGGGCATTTT
CASRMSRLAQGHF
>TRBD1|once|TRBV6-1|TRBJ1-4
TGTGCCAGCAGTGGCGGGACAGGGGGTGAAAAACTGTTTTTT
CASSGGTGGEKLFF
>TRBD2|NA|TRBV19|TRBJ2-3
TGTGCCAGTAGTAATAGCGGGGGTTACACAGATACGCAGTATTTT
CASSNSGGYTDTQYF
>TRBD2|NA|TRBV9|TRBJ2-1
TGTGCCAGCAGTGGGGCTGCGGGGGGGCCTTATGAGCAGTTCTTC
CASSGAAGGPYEQFF
>NA|NA|TRBV5-1|TRBJ2-7
TGCGCCAGCAGCGGGAGGGACAGTCCGCTTGGCTACGAGCAGTACTTC
CASSGRDSPLGYEQYF
>NA|NA|TRBV11-3|TRBJ2-1
TGTGCCAGCAGCTTCGGTAGCCTGGGGAATGAGCAGTTCTTC
CASSFGSLGNEQFF
>TRBD1|NA|TRBV5-1|TRBJ2-5
TGCGCCAGCAGCTTGAACACAGGGGGCCAAGAGACCCAGTACTTC
CASSLNTGGQETQYF
>NA|NA|TRBV18|TRBJ2-1
TGTGCCAGCTCACCGGCCGGGAGCTCCTACAATGAGCAGTTCTTC
CASSPAGSSYNEQFF
>NA|NA|TRBV13|TRBJ1-1
TGTGCCAGCAGCCCAAGGGCTTACAGTGAAGCTTTCTTT
CASSPRAYSEAFF
>NA|NA|TRBV5-1|TRBJ1-5
TGCGCCAGCAGCGAAGGGCCGCCCAATCAGCCCCAGCATTTT
CASSEGPPNQPQHF
>NA|NA|TRBV10-1|TRBJ2-1
TGCGCCAGCAGTGCCCAAAGCCGCGGTGAGCAGTTCTTC
CASSAQSRGEQFF
>NA|NA|TRBV27|TRBJ2-1
TGTGCCAGCAGTAAACGGGGTTCTAACTCCTACAATGAGCAGTTCTTC
CASSKRGSNSYNEQFF
>NA|NA|TRBV4-1|TRBJ2-1
TGCGCCAGCAGCCAAGAGAATGGCGGGAGAGGGGGTTACAATGAGCAGTTCTTC
CASSQENGGRGGYNEQFF
>TRBD1|NA|TRBV4-1|TRBJ1-4
TGCGCCAGCAGCCAACCCCCGGGACAGGGACCCGAAAAACTGTTTTTT
CASSQPPGQGPEKLFF
>NA|NA|TRBV19|TRBJ1-3
TGTGCCAGTAATGTTTCACCGGGGGGAAACACCATATATTTT
CASNVSPGGNTIYF
>NA|NA|TRBV18|TRBJ1-5
TGTGCCAGCTCACCACCAGATCGGGGCCCCCTGGGCAATCAGCCCCAGCATTTT
CASSPPDRGPLGNQPQHF
>NA|NA|TRBV6-6|TRBJ2-7
TGTGCCAGCAGTTACAGGGCAACTCATACCTACGAGCAGTACTTC
CASSYRATHTYEQYF
>NA|NA|TRBV23-1|TRBJ1-6
TGCGCCAGCAGTACCGGTAGCTCCTATAATTCACCCCTCCACTTT
CASSTGSSYNSPLHF
>NA|NA|TRBV6-1|TRBJ1-2
TGTGCCGCCCGGACAGTCCTCTATGGCTACACCTTC
CAARTVLYGYTF
>NA|NA|TRBV25-1|TRBJ2-5
TGTGCCAGCAGTGAGGCCGGGACGGGGGAGACCCAGTACTTC
CASSEAGTGETQYF
>NA|NA|TRBV7-9|TRBJ2-7
TGTGCCAGCAGCTTAGGTGGTGGTTACGAGCAGTACTTC
CASSLGGGYEQYF
>NA|NA|TRBV5-1|TRBJ2-2
TGCGCCAGCAGCTTGTCTCTGAACACCGGGGAGCTGTTTTTT
CASSLSLNTGELFF
>NA|few|TRBV6-1|TRBJ1-2
TGTGCCAGCAGTGAAATAAGGAACGGACCCTATGGCTACACCTTC
CASSEIRNGPYGYTF
>TRBD1|once|TRBV20-1|TRBJ2-5
TGCAGTGCTAACAGGGGGGAGACCCAGTACTTC
CSANRGETQYF
>NA|NA|TRBV6-5|TRBJ2-2
TGTGCCAGCAGGGGGTTGGGCGATAGCACCGGGGAGCTGTTTTTT
CASRGLGDSTGELFF
>NA|NA|TRBV21-1|TRBJ2-7
TGTGCCAGCAGCAAAGGGGTTAAGAACTTCGAGCAGTACTTC
CASSKGVKNFEQYF
>NA|NA|TRBV5-1|TRBJ1-2
TGCGCCAGCAGCTTGGTTGCGGGGGCGAACTATGGCTACACCTTC
CASSLVAGANYGYTF
>NA|NA|TRBV6-1|TRBJ1-2
TGTGCCAGCAGCCCCAATAGGAACTATGGCTACACCTTC
CASSPNRNYGYTF
>TRBD2|NA|TRBV5-1|TRBJ2-5
TGCGCCAGCAGCTCTAGCGGGGTTCAAGAGACCCAGTACTTC
CASSSSGVQETQYF
>NA|NA|TRBV19|TRBJ1-3
TGTGCCAGTAACGGGTATGGGAGGCAGGGCTCTGGAAACACCATATATTTT
CASNGYGRQGSGNTIYF
>NA|NA|TRBV7-7|TRBJ2-3
TGTGCCAGCAGCCGAGGGGGGGCAGATACGCAGTATTTT
CASSRGGADTQYF